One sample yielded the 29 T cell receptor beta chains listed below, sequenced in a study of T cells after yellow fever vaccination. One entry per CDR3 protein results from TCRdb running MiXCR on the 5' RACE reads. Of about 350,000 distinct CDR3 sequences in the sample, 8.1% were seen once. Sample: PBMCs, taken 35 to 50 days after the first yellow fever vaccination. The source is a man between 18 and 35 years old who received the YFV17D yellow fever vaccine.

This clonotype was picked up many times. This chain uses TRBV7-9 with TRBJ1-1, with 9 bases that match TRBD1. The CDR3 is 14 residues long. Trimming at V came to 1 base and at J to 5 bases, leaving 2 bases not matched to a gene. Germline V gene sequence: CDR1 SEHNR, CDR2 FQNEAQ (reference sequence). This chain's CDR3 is CASSLEGQGTEAFF. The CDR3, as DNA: TGTGCCAGCAGCTTAGAGGGACAGGGAACTGAAGCTTTCTTT.

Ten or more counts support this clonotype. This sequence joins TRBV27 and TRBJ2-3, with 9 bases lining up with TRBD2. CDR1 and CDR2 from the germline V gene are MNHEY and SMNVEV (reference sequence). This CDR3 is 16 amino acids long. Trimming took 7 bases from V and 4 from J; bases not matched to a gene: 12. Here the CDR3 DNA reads TGTGCCAGCAAGACAGGGTGGCGGGGGGGGCCAGATACGCAGTATTTT. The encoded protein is CASKTGWRGGPDTQYF.

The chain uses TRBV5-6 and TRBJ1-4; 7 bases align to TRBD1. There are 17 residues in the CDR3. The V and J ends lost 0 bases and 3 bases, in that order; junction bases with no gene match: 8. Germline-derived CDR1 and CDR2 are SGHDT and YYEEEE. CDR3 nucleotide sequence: TGTGCCAGCAGCTTGGAGGAGGGGGCGAGGGCTAATGAAAAACTGTTTTTT. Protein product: CASSLEEGARANEKLFF.

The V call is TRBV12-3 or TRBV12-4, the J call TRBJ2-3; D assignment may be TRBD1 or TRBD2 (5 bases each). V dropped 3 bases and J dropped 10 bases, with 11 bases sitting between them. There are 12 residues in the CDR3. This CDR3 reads CASSLSGAAQYF. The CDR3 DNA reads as TGTGCCAGCAGTTTGTCCGGGGCCGCGCAGTATTTT.

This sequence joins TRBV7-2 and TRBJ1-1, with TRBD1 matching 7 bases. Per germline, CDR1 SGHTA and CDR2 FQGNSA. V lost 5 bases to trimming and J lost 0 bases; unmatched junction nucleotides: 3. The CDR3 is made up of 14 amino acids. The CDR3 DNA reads TGTGCCAGCAGCCGCCAGGGGGTGAACACTGAAGCTTTCTTT. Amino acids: CASSRQGVNTEAFF.

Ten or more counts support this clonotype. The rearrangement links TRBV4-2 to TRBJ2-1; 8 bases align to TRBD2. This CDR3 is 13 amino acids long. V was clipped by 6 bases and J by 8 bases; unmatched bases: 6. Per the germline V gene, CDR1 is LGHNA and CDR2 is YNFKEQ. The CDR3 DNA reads TGTGCCAGCAGAGCCTCGGGGGGGTATGAGCAGTTCTTC. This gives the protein CASRASGGYEQFF.

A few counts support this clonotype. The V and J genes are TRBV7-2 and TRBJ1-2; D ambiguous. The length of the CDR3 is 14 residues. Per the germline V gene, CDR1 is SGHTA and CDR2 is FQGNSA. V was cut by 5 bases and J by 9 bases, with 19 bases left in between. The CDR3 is CASSPPSGVARYTF. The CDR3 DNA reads TGTGCCAGCAGCCCTCCCAGCGGGGTCGCTCGCTACACCTTC.

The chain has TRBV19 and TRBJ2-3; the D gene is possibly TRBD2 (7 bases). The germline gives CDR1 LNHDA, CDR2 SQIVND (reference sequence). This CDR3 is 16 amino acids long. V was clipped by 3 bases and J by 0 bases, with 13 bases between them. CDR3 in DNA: TGTGCCAGTAGTATTGGGGGGGCTCCTAGCACAGATACGCAGTATTTT. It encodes CASSIGGAPSTDTQYF.

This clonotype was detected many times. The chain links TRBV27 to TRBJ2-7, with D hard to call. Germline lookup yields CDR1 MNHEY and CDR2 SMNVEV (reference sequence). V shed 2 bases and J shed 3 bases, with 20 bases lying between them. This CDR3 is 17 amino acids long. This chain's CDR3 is CASSLVTSRGINYEQYF. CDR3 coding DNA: TGTGCCAGCAGTTTAGTAACTTCGAGAGGAATAAACTACGAGCAGTACTTC.

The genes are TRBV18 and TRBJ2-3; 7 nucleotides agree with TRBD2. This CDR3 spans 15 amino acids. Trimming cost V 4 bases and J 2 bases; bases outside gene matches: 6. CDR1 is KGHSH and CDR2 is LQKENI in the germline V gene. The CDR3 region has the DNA TGTGCCAGCTCACTAACTAGCGACGACACAGATACGCAGTATTTT. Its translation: CASSLTSDDTDTQYF.

The CDR3 DNA reads as TGTGCCAGCAGCTTAGTGGGTCTAGCGGGGGGCACCGGGGAGCTGTTTTTT. Its protein is CASSLVGLAGGTGELFF. The rearrangement uses TRBV7-2 and TRBJ2-2, with TRBD2 matching over 11 bases. The germline CDR1 and CDR2 sequences are SGHTA and FQGNSA. The CDR3 consists of 17 residues. V dropped 1 base and J dropped 4; count of bases not matched to a gene: 5.

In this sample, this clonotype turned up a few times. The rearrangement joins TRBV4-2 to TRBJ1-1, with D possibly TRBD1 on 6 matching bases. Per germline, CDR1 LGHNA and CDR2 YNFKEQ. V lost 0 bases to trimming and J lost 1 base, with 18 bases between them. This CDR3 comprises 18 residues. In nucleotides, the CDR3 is TGTGCCAGCAGCCAAGATCGGGGGCGATTCCAGGGGAACACTGAAGCTTTCTTT. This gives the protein CASSQDRGRFQGNTEAFF.

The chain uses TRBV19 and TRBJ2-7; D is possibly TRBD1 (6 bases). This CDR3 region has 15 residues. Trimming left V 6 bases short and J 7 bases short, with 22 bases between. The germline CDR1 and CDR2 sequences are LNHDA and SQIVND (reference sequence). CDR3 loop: CASSSDRSKQGEQYF. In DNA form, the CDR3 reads TGTGCCAGTAGCTCGGACAGATCTAAACAAGGAGAGCAGTACTTC.

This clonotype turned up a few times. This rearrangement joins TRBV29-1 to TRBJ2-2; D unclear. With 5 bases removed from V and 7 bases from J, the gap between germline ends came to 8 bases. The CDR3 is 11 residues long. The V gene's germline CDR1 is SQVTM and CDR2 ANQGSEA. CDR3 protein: CSVNSYGELFF. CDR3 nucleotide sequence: TGCAGCGTTAATAGTTACGGGGAGCTGTTTTTT.

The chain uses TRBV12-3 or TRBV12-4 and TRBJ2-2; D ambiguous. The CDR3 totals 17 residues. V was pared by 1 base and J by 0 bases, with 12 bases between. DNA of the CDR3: TGTGCCAGCAGTTTAGTATTTGGGGTCTCGAACACCGGGGAGCTGTTTTTT. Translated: CASSLVFGVSNTGELFF.

The CDR3 sequence: CASSHYAGVSRTDTQYF. The CDR3 DNA sequence: TGTGCCAGCAGTCACTATGCGGGGGTGTCTCGCACAGATACGCAGTATTTT. The chain joins TRBV28 to TRBJ2-3, with 7 nucleotides matching TRBD2. The junction had 12 bases not matched to a gene; V was cut back by 5 bases and J by 1 base. CDR3 length: 17 residues. CDR1 MDHEN and CDR2 SYDVKM come from the germline V gene.

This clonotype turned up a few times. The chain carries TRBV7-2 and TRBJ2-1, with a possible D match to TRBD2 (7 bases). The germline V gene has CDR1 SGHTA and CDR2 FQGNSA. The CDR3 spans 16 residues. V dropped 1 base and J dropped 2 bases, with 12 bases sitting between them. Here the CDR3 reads CASSLGGRGTYNEQFF. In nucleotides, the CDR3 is TGTGCCAGCAGCTTAGGGGGGCGGGGGACCTACAATGAGCAGTTCTTC.

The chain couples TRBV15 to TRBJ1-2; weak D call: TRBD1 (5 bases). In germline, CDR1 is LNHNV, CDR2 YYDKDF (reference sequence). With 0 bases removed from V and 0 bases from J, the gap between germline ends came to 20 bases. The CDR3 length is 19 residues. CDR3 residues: CATSRERKSGKVPNYGYTF. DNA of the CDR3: TGTGCCACCAGCAGAGAAAGAAAATCAGGGAAGGTTCCTAACTATGGCTACACCTTC.

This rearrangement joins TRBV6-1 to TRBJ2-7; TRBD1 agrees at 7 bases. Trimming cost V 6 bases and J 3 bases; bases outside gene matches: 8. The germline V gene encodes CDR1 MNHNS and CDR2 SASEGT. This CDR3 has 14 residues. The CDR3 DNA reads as TGTGCCAGCAGGGCAACGGGACAGAACTACGAGCAGTACTTC. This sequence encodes CASRATGQNYEQYF.

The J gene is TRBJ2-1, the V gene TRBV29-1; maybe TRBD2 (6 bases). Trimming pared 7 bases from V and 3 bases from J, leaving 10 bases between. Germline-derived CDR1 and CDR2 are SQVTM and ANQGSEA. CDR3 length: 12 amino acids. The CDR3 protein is CSGISGYNEQFF. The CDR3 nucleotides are TGCAGCGGAATTAGCGGCTACAATGAGCAGTTCTTC.

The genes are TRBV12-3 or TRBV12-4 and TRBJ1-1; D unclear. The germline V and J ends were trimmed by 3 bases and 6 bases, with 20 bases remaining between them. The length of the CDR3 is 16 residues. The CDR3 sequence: CASSFRLGSRGAEAFF. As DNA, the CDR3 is TGTGCCAGCAGTTTCCGGCTCGGCAGCCGGGGTGCTGAAGCTTTCTTT.

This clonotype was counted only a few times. CDR3 sequence (DNA): TGTGCCAGCAGCACCTACTTACGCGGCTACACCTTC. This codes for CASSTYLRGYTF. The genes are TRBV7-2 and TRBJ1-2, with D hard to call. CDR1 is SGHTA, CDR2 FQGNSA, per germline. The CDR3 is 12 amino acids. V was shortened by 5 bases and J by 8 bases, with 12 bases between the two germline ends.

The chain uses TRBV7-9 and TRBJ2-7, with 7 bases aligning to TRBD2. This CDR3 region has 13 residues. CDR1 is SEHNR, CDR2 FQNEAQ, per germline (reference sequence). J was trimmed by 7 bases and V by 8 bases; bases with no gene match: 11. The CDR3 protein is CASFASGSGEQYF. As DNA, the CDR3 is TGTGCCAGCTTCGCTAGCGGATCGGGGGAGCAGTACTTC.

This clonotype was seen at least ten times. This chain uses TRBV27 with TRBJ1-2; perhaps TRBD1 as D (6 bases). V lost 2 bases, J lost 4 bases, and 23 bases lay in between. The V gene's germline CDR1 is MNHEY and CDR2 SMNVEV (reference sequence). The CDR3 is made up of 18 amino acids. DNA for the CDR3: TGTGCCAGCAGTTTAAGCCCTGCCTCGGGACAAGTTCTCTATGGCTACACCTTC. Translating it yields CASSLSPASGQVLYGYTF.

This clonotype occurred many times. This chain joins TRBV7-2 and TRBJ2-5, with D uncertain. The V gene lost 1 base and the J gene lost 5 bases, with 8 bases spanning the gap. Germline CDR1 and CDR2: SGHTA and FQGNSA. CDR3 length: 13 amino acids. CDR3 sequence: CASSLVVRETQYF. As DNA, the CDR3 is TGTGCCAGCAGCTTAGTAGTGCGGGAGACCCAGTACTTC.

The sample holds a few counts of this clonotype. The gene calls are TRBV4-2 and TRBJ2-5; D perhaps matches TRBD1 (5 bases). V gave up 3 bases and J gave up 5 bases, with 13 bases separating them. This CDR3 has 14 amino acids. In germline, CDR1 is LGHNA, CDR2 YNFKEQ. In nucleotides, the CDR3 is TGTGCCAGCAGCCATACAGGCGTTCGTGAGACCCAGTACTTC. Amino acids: CASSHTGVRETQYF.

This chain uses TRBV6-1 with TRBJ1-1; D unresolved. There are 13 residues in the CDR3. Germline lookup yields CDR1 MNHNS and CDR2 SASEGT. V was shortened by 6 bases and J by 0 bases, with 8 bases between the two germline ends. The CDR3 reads CASRTTMNTEAFF. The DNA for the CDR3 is TGTGCCAGCAGAACTACCATGAACACTGAAGCTTTCTTT.

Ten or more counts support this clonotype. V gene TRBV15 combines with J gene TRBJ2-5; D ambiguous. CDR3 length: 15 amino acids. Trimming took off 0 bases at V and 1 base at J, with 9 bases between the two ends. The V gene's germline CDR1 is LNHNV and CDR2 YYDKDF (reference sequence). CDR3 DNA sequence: TGTGCCACCAGCAGAGATCGGCGGCCCCAAGAGACCCAGTACTTC. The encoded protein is CATSRDRRPQETQYF.

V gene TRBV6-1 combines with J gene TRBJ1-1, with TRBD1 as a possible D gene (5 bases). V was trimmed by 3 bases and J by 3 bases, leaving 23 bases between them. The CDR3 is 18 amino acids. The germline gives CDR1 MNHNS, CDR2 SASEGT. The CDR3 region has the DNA TGTGCCAGCAGTGATGGCGAAGCAGCAGGGAATCCCTACACTGAAGCTTTCTTT. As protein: CASSDGEAAGNPYTEAFF.